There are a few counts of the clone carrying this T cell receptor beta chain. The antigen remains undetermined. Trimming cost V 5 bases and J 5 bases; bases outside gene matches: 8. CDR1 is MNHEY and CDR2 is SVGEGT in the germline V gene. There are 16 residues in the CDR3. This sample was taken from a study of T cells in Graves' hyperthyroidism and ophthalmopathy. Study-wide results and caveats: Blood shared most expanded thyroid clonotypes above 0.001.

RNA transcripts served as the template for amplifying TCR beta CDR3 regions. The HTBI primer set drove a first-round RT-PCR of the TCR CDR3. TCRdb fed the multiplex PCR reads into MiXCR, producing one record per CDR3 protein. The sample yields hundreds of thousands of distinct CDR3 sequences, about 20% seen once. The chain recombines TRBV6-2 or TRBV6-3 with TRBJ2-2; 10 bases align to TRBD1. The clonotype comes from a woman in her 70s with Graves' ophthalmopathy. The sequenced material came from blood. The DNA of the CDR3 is TGTGCCAGCAGTCGCCCGGGACAGGGGAAAACCGGGGAGCTGTTTTTT. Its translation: CASSRPGQGKTGELFF.